This TCR beta chain stems from a study of shared clonotypes between healthy human individuals (dated by TCRdb to the early 2020s). Broadly, across the study: Three men and a couple of women, aged 18 to 49 years, made up the cohort. For each donor, CD4 naive and CD4 memory were each run on three plates, CD8 naive on two plates, and CD8 memory on one plate. To estimate repertoire size and how much clonotype sharing occurs between individuals, the study deeply sequenced the blood TCR repertoires of about 5 healthy adults. To increase sequencing depth and limit assay-specific biases, different laboratories used diverse techniques to prepare libraries and sequence TCR repertoires. Leukapheresis yielded between about 0.85 and 9 billion PBMCs per donor.

Findings and caveats that apply to the study as a whole: Clonotypes shared by all four sorted-subset donors showed higher generation probabilities than non-shared clonotypes. When a handful of donors were compared, the shared fraction of clonotypes was 5% to 6.5% for naive CD4, 3% to 4% for naive CD8, more than 2% for memory CD4, and about 0.36% for memory CD8. Because the study included only a small number of donors, the genetic and exposure-history diversity represented was limited. Based on pairwise subsampling, the degree of clonotype sharing among donors was expected to be affected by sequencing depth. Sampling was limited to blood, and TCR repertoires in tissue likely differ from TCR repertoires in blood. Rarefaction of sorted-subset datasets indicated incomplete sequencing despite the large sequencing depth. Naive subsets generally had larger estimated clonotype richness than memory subsets.

For this clone: Its antigen has not been determined. Base qualities are not recorded, but no much larger clone differs from it by a single base.

Healthy HIV-negative adults with no recently reported acute infections or vaccinations were included as donors. All donors were Caucasian adults living in Nashville, Tennessee, USA. CD4+ T cells were enriched by magnetic negative selection, after which naive cells were positively selected on CD45RA and the negative fraction was taken as the memory subset. Blood was obtained by leukapheresis, after which PBMCs were separated by Ficoll-Histopaque density gradient centrifugation and cryopreserved in liquid nitrogen vapor phase. Analytical flow cytometry was used to check the purity and quantity of each magnetically sorted T cell population. Genomic DNA was isolated from every sorted fraction and measured by UV absorbance on a Nanodrop 2000c. TCR CDR3 regions were amplified from genomic DNA by multiplex PCR using the deep immunoSEQ assay. For each cell subset, the extracted genomic DNA was distributed evenly across all wells of several immunoSEQ 96-well plates, and each plate served as one replicate. For sorted subsets, each replicate PCR was loaded with roughly 0.2 ug genomic DNA, equivalent to 30,000 or so T cell genomes. The purified libraries were quantified using a Qubit 3.0 fluorometer, sized with a Bioanalyzer 2100, and then quantified again using the KAPA Library Quantification kit. Every immunoSEQ 96-well plate was sequenced on a dedicated single-read 150-cycle Illumina NextSeq 550 flow cell. Under the source paper's analysis protocol: Because the immunoSEQ output included only junctional sequences and no quality scores, the filtering could not be the same as the filtering used for full-length reads. To assign V/J genes and CDR3, sequences were annotated using PyIR, a Python wrapper for IgBLAST v1.9, with IMGT germline references. Reads were removed for weak V/J assignments (E-value above 1e-6), missing CDR3, stop codons, out-of-frame junctions, or ambiguous translated residues. V3J clonotypes were defined as sequences sharing the same inferred V gene, J gene, and CDR3 amino acid sequence. Percentage overlap between repertoires was calculated by dividing the number of shared unique clonotypes by the size of the smaller repertoire. RTK rarefaction, the Chao1 estimator, and Recon v2.1 estimates of unobserved clonotypes were used to assess repertoire richness. Generation probabilities for all TCRbeta clonotypes obtained by the gDNA method from several donors were computed using OLGA. TCRdb limited this immuneACCESS table to in-frame rearrangements with V and J called. A share of clones is missing; checked studies link under half to unresolved V genes, and the rest is unexplained. The V and J calls and clone size are taken from that table; D and trimming were inferred from the DNA. In this sample the table shows fewer than 1.6 million clones, approximately 98.5% of which occur a single time. The ten largest clones take up about 0.4% of the sample.

This receptor was taken from a man aged 30 to 45 in good health. The source material was naive CD4+ T cells sorted from blood. Taken with the paper, the label for cell subset or site translates to: CD45RA+ positively selected.

The CDR3 is CASSPAGLAGGGIDTQYF. The DNA sequence reads TGCGCCAGCAGCCCGGCGGGACTAGCGGGAGGAGGGATAGATACGCAGTATTTT. The chain links TRBV10-1 with TRBJ2-3; 15 of the junction bases match TRBD2. Taken from the germline V gene (reference sequence), the CDR1 and CDR2 loops are WNHNN and SYGVQD. V loses 6 bases at its end and J loses 5 bases; junction bases beyond the gene matches: 12. Inclusive of the bounding cysteine and phenylalanine, the CDR3 is 18 residues long. The DNA shown is the 54-base CDR3, in frame from base 1.